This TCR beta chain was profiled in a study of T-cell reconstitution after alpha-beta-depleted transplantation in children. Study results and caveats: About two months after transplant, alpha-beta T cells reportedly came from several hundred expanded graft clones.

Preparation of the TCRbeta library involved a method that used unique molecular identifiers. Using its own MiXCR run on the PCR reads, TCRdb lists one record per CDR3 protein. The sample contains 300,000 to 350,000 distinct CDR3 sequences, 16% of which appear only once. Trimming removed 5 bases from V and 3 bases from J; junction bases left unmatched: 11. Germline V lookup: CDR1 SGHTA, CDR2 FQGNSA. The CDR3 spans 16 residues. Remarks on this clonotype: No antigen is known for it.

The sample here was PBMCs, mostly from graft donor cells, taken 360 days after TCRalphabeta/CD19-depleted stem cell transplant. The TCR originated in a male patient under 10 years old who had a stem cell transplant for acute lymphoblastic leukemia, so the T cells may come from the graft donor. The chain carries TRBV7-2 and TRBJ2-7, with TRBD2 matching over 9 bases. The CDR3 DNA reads TGTGCCAGCAGCCTTGGGACTAGCCGTTTTATCTACGAGCAGTACTTC. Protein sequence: CASSLGTSRFIYEQYF.